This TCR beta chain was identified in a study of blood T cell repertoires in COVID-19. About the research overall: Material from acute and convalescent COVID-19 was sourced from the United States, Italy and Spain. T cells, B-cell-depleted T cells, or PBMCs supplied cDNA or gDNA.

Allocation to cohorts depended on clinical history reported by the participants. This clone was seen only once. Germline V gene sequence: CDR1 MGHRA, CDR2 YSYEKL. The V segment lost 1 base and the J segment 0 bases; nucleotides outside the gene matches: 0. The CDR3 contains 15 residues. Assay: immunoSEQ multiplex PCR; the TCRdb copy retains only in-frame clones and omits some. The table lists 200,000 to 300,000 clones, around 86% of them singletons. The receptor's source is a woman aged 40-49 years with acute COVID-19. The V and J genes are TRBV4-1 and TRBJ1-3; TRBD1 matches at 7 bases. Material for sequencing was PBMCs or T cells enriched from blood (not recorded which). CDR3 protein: CASSQGDSSGNTIYF. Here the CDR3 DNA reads TGCGCCAGCAGCCAAGGGGACAGCTCTGGAAACACCATATATTTT.